This entry concerns a single T cell receptor (beta chain). Its antigen is not known. This specimen comes from a study of radiation and T cells in renal cell carcinoma. General observations from the study: In blood, top tumor clones expanded by 2 weeks, shrinking by 4.

This sample's time point: baseline pretreatment blood. The sample's treatment: 15 Gy SBRT to primary tumor, nephrectomy 4 weeks later. Clones were sequenced by immunoSEQ multiplex PCR, and TCRdb holds only the in-frame ones, with some missing. Of 150,000 or so clones in the sample, more than 70% were seen once. This CDR3 has 13 amino acids. The V gene's germline CDR1 is SGDLS and CDR2 YYNGEE. The V end lost 2 bases, the J end lost 5 bases, and 7 bases lay between the germline ends. This clonotype originated in a woman aged 45-65 years with renal cell carcinoma. The chain is built from TRBV9 and TRBJ2-2; D gene unclear. The sample in question was blood, obtained from a patient whose treatment included radiotherapy and nephrectomy. For the CDR3, the DNA is TGTGCCAGCAGCGTCTCCGTTACCGGGGAGCTGTTTTTT. Translating it yields CASSVSVTGELFF.